This entry features one T cell receptor (beta chain) sequence. Unique molecular identifiers were used in preparing the TCRbeta library. From the PCR reads, TCRdb called clonotypes with MiXCR, one entry per CDR3 protein. The table shows about 250,000 distinct CDR3 sequences, with 20% to 30% occurring only once. These data belong to a study of T-cell reconstitution after alpha-beta-depleted transplantation in children. V lost 4 bases, J lost 3 bases, and 12 bases lay in between. CDR1 and CDR2 (germline): MDHEN, SYDVKM. This CDR3 region has 14 residues. The TCR originated in a female patient between 2 and 10 years old who had a stem cell transplant for congenital amegakaryocytic thrombocytopenia, so the T cells may come from the graft donor. J is TRBJ2-5 and V is TRBV28, with a tentative D call TRBD1 (5 bases). The sequencing here drew on PBMCs, mostly from graft donor cells, taken 360 days after TCRalphabeta/CD19-depleted stem cell transplant. Written as DNA, the CDR3 is TGTGCCAGCAGTTCCCAGGGCAGAAAAGAGACCCAGTACTTC. It encodes CASSSQGRKETQYF.